A selection of T cell receptor beta chains follows, all from one sample in a study of blood T cells in healthy people across ages. TCRdb analysed the 5' RACE reads with MiXCR anew, one entry per CDR3 protein. Of some 700,000 distinct CDR3 sequences in the sample, roughly 44% were seen once. Material: blood. The receptors were sampled from a woman aged 60-75 years in good health. The CDR3 runs from the conserved cysteine through the conserved F or W. A D gene is named only where the DNA matches it firmly. Only some rows state a clone size, as once, few, many or a class for expanded clones.

CASRQTGNSYEQYF	TGCGCCAGCCGTCAAACAGGGAACTCCTACGAGCAGTACTTC	few	TRBJ2-7	TRBV5-1	NA
CASSLGGFYGYTF	TGCGCCAGCAGCCTTGGGGGGTTCTATGGCTACACCTTC	NA	TRBJ1-2	TRBV4-3	NA
CASSAGTTPPETQYF	TGTGCCAGCAGTGCCGGGACAACCCCACCAGAGACCCAGTACTTC	NA	TRBJ2-5	TRBV6-1	NA
CASGTEYNSPLHF	TGTGCCAGCGGGACGGAATATAATTCACCCCTCCACTTT	few	TRBJ1-6	TRBV2	NA
CASSEDSGARGYTF	TGTGCCAGCAGCGAAGACAGTGGAGCCCGTGGCTACACCTTC	few	TRBJ1-2	TRBV7-9	NA
CASSQGGTAGSGEQYF	TGTGCCAGCAGCCAAGGGGGGACTGCCGGGAGTGGAGAGCAGTACTTC	many	TRBJ2-7	TRBV4-2	NA
CSWELAGDLQETQYF	TGCAGTTGGGAGCTAGCGGGGGACCTACAAGAGACCCAGTACTTC	NA	TRBJ2-5	TRBV20-1	TRBD2
CASSQDLSGSLSDNEQFF	TGCGCCAGCAGCCAAGATCTATCCGGGAGCCTCTCGGACAATGAGCAGTTCTTC	NA	TRBJ2-1	TRBV4-3	NA
CASSLSSGREETQYF	TGTGCCAGCAGCTTATCTAGCGGGCGTGAAGAGACCCAGTACTTC	NA	TRBJ2-5	TRBV7-2	TRBD2
CASRAELYGYTF	TGTGCCAGCCGGGCAGAACTCTATGGCTACACCTTC	NA	TRBJ1-2	TRBV6-2/TRBV6-3	NA
CSARRGSEIQETQYF	TGCAGTGCGAGGAGGGGTAGCGAGATACAAGAGACCCAGTACTTC	few	TRBJ2-5	TRBV20-1	NA
CSVPGGYQPQHF	TGCAGTGTTCCGGGGGGTTATCAGCCCCAGCATTTT	NA	TRBJ1-5	TRBV20-1	NA
CAITPGAGGKETQYF	TGTGCCATCACTCCGGGAGCGGGGGGGAAAGAGACCCAGTACTTC	NA	TRBJ2-5	TRBV10-3	TRBD2
CSVEGMGKTQYF	TGCAGCGTTGAAGGGATGGGGAAGACCCAGTACTTC	NA	TRBJ2-5	TRBV29-1	NA
CASSLGGIVYEQYF	TGTGCCAGCAGTTTGGGCGGGATAGTATACGAGCAGTACTTC	few	TRBJ2-7	TRBV27	NA
CASSYGGGGATEAFF	TGTGCCAGCAGTTACGGTGGGGGAGGTGCGACTGAAGCTTTCTTT	NA	TRBJ1-1	TRBV6-2/TRBV6-3	NA
CASSQTYRSTNEKLFF	TGTGCCAGCAGCCAGACCTACAGGTCAACTAATGAAAAACTGTTTTTT	few	TRBJ1-4	TRBV3-1	NA
CASNYYTSGRAADTQYF	TGTGCCAGCAATTACTACACTAGTGGGAGGGCCGCAGATACGCAGTATTTT	NA	TRBJ2-3	TRBV6-5	TRBD2
CAIRPGTGINEQFF	TGTGCCATCAGGCCCGGGACAGGGATCAATGAGCAGTTCTTC	many	TRBJ2-1	TRBV10-3	TRBD1
CASRPGTRVGNTIYF	TGTGCCAGCAGACCCGGGACTAGGGTAGGAAACACCATATATTTT	NA	TRBJ1-3	TRBV28	NA
CASSQGGTEFYEQYF	TGTGCCAGCAGCCAAGGGGGGACAGAATTCTACGAGCAGTACTTC	NA	TRBJ2-7	TRBV3-1	TRBD1
CASSLWTGEDTQYF	TGCGCCAGCAGCTTATGGACAGGGGAAGATACGCAGTATTTT	NA	TRBJ2-3	TRBV5-1	TRBD1
CSAPGKGQSSYNEQFF	TGCAGTGCTCCAGGTAAAGGCCAGAGCTCCTACAATGAGCAGTTCTTC	NA	TRBJ2-1	TRBV20-1	NA
CASSLVGKGQGGETQYF	TGTGCCAGCAGCTTAGTCGGGAAGGGACAGGGTGGAGAGACCCAGTACTTC	few	TRBJ2-5	TRBV11-2	TRBD1
CASSSRQGAFNEQFF	TGCGCCAGCAGCTCTAGACAGGGGGCATTCAATGAGCAGTTCTTC	NA	TRBJ2-1	TRBV5-1	TRBD1
CASRRGENIQYF	TGTGCCAGCAGGAGGGGCGAAAACATTCAGTACTTC	NA	TRBJ2-4	TRBV7-3	NA
CASSLAAVPEAFF	TGTGCCAGCAGCTTAGCGGCGGTCCCTGAAGCTTTCTTT	NA	TRBJ1-1	TRBV7-2	NA
CASSTPDGGSQPQHF	TGTGCCAGCAGTACGCCTGACGGGGGATCTCAGCCCCAGCATTTT	NA	TRBJ1-5	TRBV6-6	NA
CASSLFVGHSGELFF	TGTGCCAGCAGCTTATTTGTGGGTCACTCCGGGGAGCTGTTTTTT	NA	TRBJ2-2	TRBV7-2	NA
CSAPGTSGSRASTDTQYF	TGCAGTGCTCCCGGGACTAGCGGGAGCCGAGCTAGCACAGATACGCAGTATTTT	few	TRBJ2-3	TRBV20-1	TRBD2
CATSDTTGEQFF	TGTGCCACCAGTGATACGACAGGGGAGCAGTTCTTC	few	TRBJ2-1	TRBV24-1	TRBD1
CSAQGHPTNEKLFF	TGCAGCGCACAGGGTCACCCAACTAATGAAAAACTGTTTTTT	NA	TRBJ1-4	TRBV29-1	NA
CASSLRTGDFYGYTF	TGTGCCAGCTCACTCAGGACAGGGGATTTCTATGGCTACACCTTC	NA	TRBJ1-2	TRBV18	TRBD1
CASSSSAFPTETQYF	TGTGCCAGCAGTAGCTCGGCGTTCCCTACGGAGACCCAGTACTTC	once	TRBJ2-5	TRBV27	NA
CASSPRDRGIKGQPQHF	TGTGCCAGCAGTCCCCGGGACAGGGGGATCAAGGGTCAGCCCCAGCATTTT	NA	TRBJ1-5	TRBV7-6	TRBD1
CSSTGTSGANPYEQYF	TGCAGTAGTACCGGGACTAGCGGGGCCAACCCTTACGAGCAGTACTTC	many	TRBJ2-7	TRBV20-1	TRBD2
CASSSRDGAYNEQFF	TGTGCCAGCAGCTCCCGGGACGGAGCCTACAATGAGCAGTTCTTC	NA	TRBJ2-1	TRBV7-2	NA